This TCR beta chain was identified during a study of T cells in Graves' hyperthyroidism and ophthalmopathy. Amplified TCR beta CDR3 regions derived from RNA transcripts. In the first-round RT-PCR of the TCR CDR3, the HTBI primer set was used. In TCRdb, the multiplex PCR reads were re-called with MiXCR into one record per CDR3 protein. The sample yields a few hundred thousand distinct CDR3 sequences, about 20% seen once. The CDR3 has 13 residues. Germline assignment: CDR1 MNHNS and CDR2 SASEGT. The V gene lost 6 bases and the J gene lost 6 bases, with 14 bases spanning the gap. This clonotype was seen a handful of times.

The sequencing sample was made of blood. The TCR comes from a man aged 25-45 years with Graves' ophthalmopathy. The chain uses TRBV6-1 and TRBJ1-1, with TRBD1 as a possible D gene (5 bases). CDR3 amino acids: CASSKMGRPEAFF. The CDR3 DNA follows: TGTGCCAGCAGCAAGATGGGACGCCCTGAAGCTTTCTTT.